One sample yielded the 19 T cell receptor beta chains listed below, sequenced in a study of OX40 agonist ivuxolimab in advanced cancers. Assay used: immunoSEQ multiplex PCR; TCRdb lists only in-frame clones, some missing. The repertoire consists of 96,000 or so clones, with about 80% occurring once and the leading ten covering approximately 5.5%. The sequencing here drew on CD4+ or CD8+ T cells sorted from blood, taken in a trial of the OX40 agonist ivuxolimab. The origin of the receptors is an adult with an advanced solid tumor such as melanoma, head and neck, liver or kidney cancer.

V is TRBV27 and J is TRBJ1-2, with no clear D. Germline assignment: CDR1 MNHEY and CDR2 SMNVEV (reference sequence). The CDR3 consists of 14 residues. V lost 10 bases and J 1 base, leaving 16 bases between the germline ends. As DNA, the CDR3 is TGTGCCACTGACCCCACGAGGCATAACTATGGCTACACCTTC. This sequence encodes CATDPTRHNYGYTF.

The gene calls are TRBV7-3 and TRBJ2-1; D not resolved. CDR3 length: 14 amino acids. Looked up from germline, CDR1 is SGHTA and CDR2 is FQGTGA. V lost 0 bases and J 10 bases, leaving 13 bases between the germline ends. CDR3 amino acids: CASSLTPPSNEQFF. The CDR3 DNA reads TGTGCCAGCAGCTTAACTCCCCCCAGCAACGAGCAGTTCTTC.

The DNA for the CDR3 is TGCAGCGCCGCGCACGGCTCCTACGAGCAGTACTTC. This gives the protein CSAAHGSYEQYF. The chain joins TRBV29-1 to TRBJ2-7; D gene uncertain. The V end was cut by 7 bases, the J end by 0 bases, with 10 bases between. The CDR3 consists of 12 residues. Germline V gene data show CDR1 as SQVTM and CDR2 as ANQGSEA.

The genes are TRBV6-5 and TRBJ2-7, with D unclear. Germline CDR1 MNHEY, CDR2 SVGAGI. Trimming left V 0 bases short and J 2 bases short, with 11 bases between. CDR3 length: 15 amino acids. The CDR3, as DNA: TGTGCCAGCAGTTACTCTGAGAAGGGAACCTACGAGCAGTACTTC. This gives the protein CASSYSEKGTYEQYF.

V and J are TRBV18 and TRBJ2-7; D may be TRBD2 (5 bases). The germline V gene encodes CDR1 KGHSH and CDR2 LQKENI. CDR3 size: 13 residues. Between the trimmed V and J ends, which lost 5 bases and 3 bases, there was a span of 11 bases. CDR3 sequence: CASSSLAFYEQYF. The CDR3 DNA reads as TGTGCCAGCTCATCCCTAGCATTCTACGAGCAGTACTTC.

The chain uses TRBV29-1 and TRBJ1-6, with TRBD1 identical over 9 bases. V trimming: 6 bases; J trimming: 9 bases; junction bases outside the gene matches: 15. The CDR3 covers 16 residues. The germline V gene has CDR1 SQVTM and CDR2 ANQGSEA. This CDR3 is CSVGIRDRVCSSPLHF. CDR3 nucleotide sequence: TGCAGCGTGGGGATCCGGGACAGGGTTTGTAGTTCACCCCTCCACTTT.

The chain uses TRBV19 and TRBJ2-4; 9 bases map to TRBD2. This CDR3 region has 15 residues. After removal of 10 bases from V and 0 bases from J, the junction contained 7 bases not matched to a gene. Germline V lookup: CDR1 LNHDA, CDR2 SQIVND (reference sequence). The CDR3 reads CATGGGGLAKNIQYF. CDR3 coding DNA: TGTGCCACCGGCGGGGGGGGCCTAGCCAAAAACATTCAGTACTTC.

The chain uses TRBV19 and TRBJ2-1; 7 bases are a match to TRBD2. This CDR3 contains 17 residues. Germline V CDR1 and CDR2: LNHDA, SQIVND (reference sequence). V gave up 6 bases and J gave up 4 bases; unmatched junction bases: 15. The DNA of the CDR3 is TGTGCCAGTAGAGACACGGGCCTAGCGGTAACTTACAATGAGCAGTTCTTC. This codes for CASRDTGLAVTYNEQFF.

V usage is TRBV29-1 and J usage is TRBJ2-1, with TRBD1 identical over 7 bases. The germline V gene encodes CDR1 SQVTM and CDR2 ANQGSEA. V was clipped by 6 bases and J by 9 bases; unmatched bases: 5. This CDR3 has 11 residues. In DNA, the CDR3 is TGCAGCGTGGGACAGCTGGGTGAGCAGTTCTTC. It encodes CSVGQLGEQFF.

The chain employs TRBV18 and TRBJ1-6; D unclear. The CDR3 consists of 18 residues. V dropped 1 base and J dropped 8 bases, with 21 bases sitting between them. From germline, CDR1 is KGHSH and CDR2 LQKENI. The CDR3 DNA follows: TGTGCCAGCTCACCACGGCCACCGATAGGGAATAATGATTCACCCCTCCACTTT. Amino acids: CASSPRPPIGNNDSPLHF.

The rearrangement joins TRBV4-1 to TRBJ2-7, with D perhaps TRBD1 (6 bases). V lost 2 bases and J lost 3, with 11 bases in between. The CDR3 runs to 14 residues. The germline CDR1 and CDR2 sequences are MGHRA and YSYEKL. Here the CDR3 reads CASSQKTGNYEQYF. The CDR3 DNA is TGCGCCAGCAGCCAAAAGACAGGAAACTACGAGCAGTACTTC.

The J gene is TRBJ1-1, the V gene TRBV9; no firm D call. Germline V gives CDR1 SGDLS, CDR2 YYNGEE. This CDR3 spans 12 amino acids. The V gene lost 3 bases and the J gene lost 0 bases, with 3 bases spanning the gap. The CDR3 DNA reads TGTGCCAGCAGCGGCATGAACACTGAAGCTTTCTTT. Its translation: CASSGMNTEAFF. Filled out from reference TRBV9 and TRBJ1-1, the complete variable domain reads DSGVTQTPKHLITATGQRVTLRCSPRSGDLSVYWYQQSLDQGLQFLIQYYNGEERAKGNILERFSAQQFPDLHSELNLSSLELGDSALYFCASSGMNTEAFFGQGTRLTVV.

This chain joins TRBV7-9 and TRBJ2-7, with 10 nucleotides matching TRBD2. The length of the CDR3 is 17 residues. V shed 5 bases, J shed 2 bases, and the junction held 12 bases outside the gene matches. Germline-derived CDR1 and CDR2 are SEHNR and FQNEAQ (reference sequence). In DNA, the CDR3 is TGTGCCAGCAGCACGACGGTAACTAGCGGGGCCACCTACGAGCAGTACTTC. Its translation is CASSTTVTSGATYEQYF.

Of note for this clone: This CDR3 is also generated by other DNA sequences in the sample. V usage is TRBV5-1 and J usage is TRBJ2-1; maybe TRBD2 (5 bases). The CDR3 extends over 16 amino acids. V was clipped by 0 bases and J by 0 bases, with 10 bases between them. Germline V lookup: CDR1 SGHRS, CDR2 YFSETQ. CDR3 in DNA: TGCGCCAGCAGCTTGGTGGCGGGCAGCTCCTACAATGAGCAGTTCTTC. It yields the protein CASSLVAGSSYNEQFF.

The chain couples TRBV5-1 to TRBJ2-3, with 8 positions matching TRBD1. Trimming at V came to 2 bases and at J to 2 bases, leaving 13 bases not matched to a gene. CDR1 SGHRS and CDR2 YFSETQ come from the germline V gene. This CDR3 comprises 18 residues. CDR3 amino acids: CASSLNLLDRVVTDTQYF. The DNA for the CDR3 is TGCGCCAGCAGCTTAAACCTATTGGACAGGGTGGTCACAGATACGCAGTATTTT.

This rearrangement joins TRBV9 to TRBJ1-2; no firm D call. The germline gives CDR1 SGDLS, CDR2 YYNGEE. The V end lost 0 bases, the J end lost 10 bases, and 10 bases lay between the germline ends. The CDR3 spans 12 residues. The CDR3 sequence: CASSVGVSDYTF. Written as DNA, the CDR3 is TGTGCCAGCAGCGTAGGGGTGAGCGACTACACCTTC. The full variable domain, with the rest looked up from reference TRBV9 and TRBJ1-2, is DSGVTQTPKHLITATGQRVTLRCSPRSGDLSVYWYQQSLDQGLQFLIQYYNGEERAKGNILERFSAQQFPDLHSELNLSSLELGDSALYFCASSVGVSDYTFGSGTRLTVV.

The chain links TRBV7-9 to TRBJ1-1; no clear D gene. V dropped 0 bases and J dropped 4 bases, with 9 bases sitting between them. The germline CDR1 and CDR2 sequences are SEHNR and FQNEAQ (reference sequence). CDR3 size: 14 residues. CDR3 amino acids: CASSLAPEGTEAFF. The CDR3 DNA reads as TGTGCCAGCAGCTTAGCGCCGGAGGGCACTGAAGCTTTCTTT.

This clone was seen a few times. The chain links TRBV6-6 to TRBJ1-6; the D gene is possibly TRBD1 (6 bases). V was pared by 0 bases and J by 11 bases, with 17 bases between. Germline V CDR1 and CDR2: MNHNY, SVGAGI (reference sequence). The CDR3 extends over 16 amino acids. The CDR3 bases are TGTGCCAGCAGTTACTCGAAAGGGGGTAGTAGTGCACCCCTCCACTTT. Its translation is CASSYSKGGSSAPLHF.

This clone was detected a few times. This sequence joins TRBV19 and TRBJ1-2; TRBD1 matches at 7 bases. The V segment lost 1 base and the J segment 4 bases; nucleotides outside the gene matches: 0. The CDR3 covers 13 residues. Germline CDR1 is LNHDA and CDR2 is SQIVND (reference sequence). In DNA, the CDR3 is TGTGCCAGTAGTATAGCAGGGGGCTATGGCTACACCTTC. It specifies CASSIAGGYGYTF.